This note documents a single T cell receptor beta chain sequence. The CDR3 has 11 amino acids. V was shortened by 5 bases and J by 10 bases, with 12 bases between the two germline ends. Germline assignment: CDR1 DFQATT and CDR2 SNEGSKA (reference sequence). Only in-frame clones appear in the TCRdb table, and some are missing; sequencing was by immunoSEQ multiplex PCR. This table has hundreds of thousands of clones, about 84% appearing once. The sample belongs to a study of shared T cell receptors in the human thymus. These sequences were also reported in another study, on human thymus T cells. As reported in that work: The people who donated were healthy Finnish babies having corrective surgery for congenital heart defects. Surgeons resected thymus tissue during corrective heart surgery. Within thymic and blood repertoires, V and J gene usage appeared to be biased. Thymic repertoires from unrelated individuals overlapped highly, related research reported.

The chain has TRBV20-1 and TRBJ2-1; D might be TRBD2 (5 bases). The TCR sequence derives from a boy under two years old with a congenital heart defect. Specimen: thymocytes. CDR3 nucleotide sequence: TGCAGTGCTCATAGCGCTAGGGAGCAGTTCTTC. It specifies CSAHSAREQFF.